The 21 T cell receptor beta chains below were found in one sample sequenced in a study of cytomegalovirus exposure and HLA in healthy donors. PCR employed 60 Vbeta and 13 Jbeta primers. Assay: immunoSEQ multiplex PCR; the TCRdb copy retains only in-frame clones and omits some. This repertoire shows 150,000 to 180,000 clones, 60% to 85% found once; its top ten account for around 4.1%. The sequencing input was PBMCs. Receptors were obtained from a woman aged 40 to 50 in good health and CMV-seronegative.

The rearrangement joins TRBV5-8 to TRBJ1-5; D uncertain. The length of the CDR3 is 15 residues. V gave up 4 bases and J gave up 1 base, with 12 bases separating them. The germline V gene encodes CDR1 SGHTS and CDR2 YDEGEE. DNA for the CDR3: TGTGCCAGCAGCCCTAGGCAGATGAGCAATCAGCCCCAGCATTTT. Translating gives CASSPRQMSNQPQHF.

The chain recombines TRBV2 with TRBJ2-3, with a weak D call TRBD1 (6 bases). Trimming took 3 bases from V and 0 from J, leaving 7 bases between them. Germline V gene lookup returns CDR1 SNHLY and CDR2 FYNNEI. The length of the CDR3 is 14 residues. The CDR3 loop reads CASSETGSTDTQYF. In nucleotides, the CDR3 is TGTGCCAGCAGTGAGACAGGTAGCACAGATACGCAGTATTTT.

The sample holds a few counts of this clone. V usage is TRBV5-1 and J usage is TRBJ1-1; 8 bases are a match to TRBD1. Germline trimming cut 4 bases from V and 1 base from J; bases unmatched to any gene: 6. Germline V lookup: CDR1 SGHRS, CDR2 YFSETQ. The CDR3 is 15 amino acids. The CDR3 sequence: CASSPPDRGNTEAFF. The CDR3 bases are TGCGCCAGCAGCCCCCCCGACAGGGGGAACACTGAAGCTTTCTTT.

The chain is built from TRBV11-2 and TRBJ2-7; 8 bases align to TRBD2. The CDR3 extends over 14 amino acids. The junction had 4 bases not matched to a gene; V was cut back by 5 bases and J by 1 base. CDR1 and CDR2 from the germline V gene are SGHAT and FQNNGV. In nucleotides, the CDR3 is TGTGCCAGCAGCATCACTAGCGGATCCTACGAGCAGTACTTC. This codes for CASSITSGSYEQYF.

The chain carries TRBV5-6 and TRBJ2-7, with D perhaps matching TRBD2 (5 bases). The CDR3 runs 17 residues. The germline V gene encodes CDR1 SGHDT and CDR2 YYEEEE. The germline V and J ends were trimmed by 2 bases and 4 bases, with 22 bases remaining between them. CDR3 amino acids: CASSFWSGSKLDYEQYF. The CDR3 bases are TGTGCCAGCAGCTTCTGGTCGGGGAGCAAGTTAGATTACGAGCAGTACTTC.

The rearrangement uses TRBV6-1 and TRBJ2-2; 9 bases are a match to TRBD1. The CDR3 contains 14 residues. V was clipped by 4 bases and J by 3 bases; unmatched bases: 0. The germline V gene has CDR1 MNHNS and CDR2 SASEGT. DNA for the CDR3: TGTGCCAGCAGTGGACAGGGGGACACCGGGGAGCTGTTTTTT. Translation gives CASSGQGDTGELFF.

This chain links TRBV29-1 with TRBJ2-3; the D is unclear. The CDR3 is 10 residues long. CDR1 is SQVTM, CDR2 ANQGSEA, per germline. Trimming took 3 bases from V and 5 from J, leaving 3 bases between them. CDR3 sequence: CSVDRDTQYF. The DNA of the CDR3 is TGCAGCGTTGACAGAGATACGCAGTATTTT.

This chain links TRBV6-1 with TRBJ1-2; 8 bases map to TRBD1. CDR1 MNHNS and CDR2 SASEGT come from the germline V gene. The CDR3 has 14 amino acids. V trimming: 3 bases; J trimming: 4 bases; junction bases outside the gene matches: 4. DNA for the CDR3: TGTGCCAGCAGTGACAGGACAGGGAGCTATGGCTACACCTTC. Its translation is CASSDRTGSYGYTF.

This clone occurred once. The rearrangement joins TRBV27 to TRBJ2-7; perhaps TRBD2 as D (6 bases). CDR1 MNHEY and CDR2 SMNVEV come from the germline V gene (reference sequence). V lost 5 bases to trimming and J lost 1 base, with 15 bases between them. The CDR3 is 15 residues long. Here the CDR3 DNA reads TGTGCCAGCAGTGGGCGGGGAGCTGGGTCCTACGAGCAGTACTTC. It yields the protein CASSGRGAGSYEQYF.

The rearrangement links TRBV10-3 to TRBJ1-1; the D gene is possibly TRBD1 (5 bases). V was trimmed by 6 bases and J by 4 bases, leaving 15 bases between them. Germline CDR1 is ENHRY and CDR2 is SYGVKD. CDR3 length: 14 residues. The CDR3 sequence is CAIRGEVSGTEAFF. The CDR3 DNA is TGTGCCATCAGGGGGGAGGTGTCGGGCACTGAAGCTTTCTTT.

The chain couples TRBV5-4 to TRBJ1-5, with a possible D match to TRBD1 (6 bases). Trimming took off 3 bases at V and 0 bases at J, with 7 bases between the two ends. The CDR3 has 14 amino acids. Germline V lookup: CDR1 SGHNT, CDR2 YYREEE (reference sequence). The DNA of the CDR3 is TGTGCCAGCAGCTACAGGGATAGCAATCAGCCCCAGCATTTT. This codes for CASSYRDSNQPQHF. Full variable domain (remainder filled in from reference TRBV5-4 and TRBJ1-5): ETGVTQSPTHLIKTRGQQVTLRCSSQSGHNTVSWYQQALGQGPQFIFQYYREEENGRGNFPPRFSGLQFPNYSSELNVNALELDDSALYLCASSYRDSNQPQHFGDGTRLSIL.

This clone occurred once. V is TRBV4-2 and J is TRBJ2-3; 8 positions match TRBD2. Germline assignment: CDR1 LGHNA and CDR2 YNFKEQ. This CDR3 is 17 amino acids long. After removal of 1 base from V and 4 bases from J, the junction contained 10 bases not matched to a gene. The CDR3 DNA sequence: TGTGCCAGCAGCCAAGGGGAAGGCGGGGGGCGGGCAGATACGCAGTATTTT. As protein: CASSQGEGGGRADTQYF.

This clone was seen more than once but under ten times. CDR3 DNA: TGTGCCAGCATCGGGACTAGCGGTTCTTACTCCTACAATGAGCAGTTCTTC. It codes for CASIGTSGSYSYNEQFF. The chain couples TRBV25-1 to TRBJ2-1; 11 positions match TRBD2. The CDR3 spans 17 residues. The ends lost 7 bases at V and 0 bases at J; junction bases unmatched: 8. The germline V gene has CDR1 MGHDK and CDR2 SYGVNS.

This chain joins TRBV7-2 and TRBJ1-1; tentatively, D is TRBD1 (6 bases). V was cut by 5 bases and J by 2 bases, with 12 bases left in between. The germline V gene has CDR1 SGHTA and CDR2 FQGNSA. This CDR3 has 14 residues. The CDR3 loop is CASSEDRYNTEAFF. The CDR3 DNA follows: TGTGCCAGCAGCGAGGACAGATATAACACTGAAGCTTTCTTT. The full variable domain, with the rest looked up from reference TRBV7-2 and TRBJ1-1, is GAGVSQSPSNKVTEKGKDVELRCDPISGHTALYWYRQSLGQGLEFLIYFQGNSAPDKSGLPSDRFSAERTGGSVSTLTIQRTQQEDSAVYLCASSEDRYNTEAFFGQGTRLTVV.

V and J are TRBV28 and TRBJ2-7, with TRBD1 identical over 9 bases. This CDR3 has 15 amino acids. Trimming at V came to 5 bases and at J to 4 bases, leaving 9 bases not matched to a gene. The germline V gene encodes CDR1 MDHEN and CDR2 SYDVKM. The CDR3 spells CASSDSGTGIYEQYF. CDR3 DNA: TGTGCCAGCAGTGATTCCGGGACAGGGATATACGAGCAGTACTTC.

The chain employs TRBV14 and TRBJ1-1; no firm D call. The V and J ends lost 5 bases and 3 bases respectively, with 10 bases between them. Germline loops: CDR1 SGHDN, CDR2 FVKESK. The CDR3 consists of 13 residues. CDR3: CASSDMGDTEAFF. The DNA of the CDR3 is TGTGCCAGCAGCGACATGGGAGACACTGAAGCTTTCTTT.

The chain joins TRBV19 to TRBJ2-5; the D gene is possibly TRBD2 (7 bases). This CDR3 contains 14 residues. V was pared by 6 bases and J by 4 bases, with 15 bases between. Germline V gene data show CDR1 as LNHDA and CDR2 as SQIVND (reference sequence). The CDR3 sequence is CASRSRGAVETQYF. The CDR3, as DNA: TGTGCCAGTAGATCTCGGGGGGCCGTAGAGACCCAGTACTTC.

The chain recombines TRBV7-9 with TRBJ2-1; D is perhaps TRBD1 (5 bases). In germline, CDR1 is SEHNR, CDR2 FQNEAQ (reference sequence). The CDR3 is made up of 16 amino acids. The ends were cut back, 3 bases at V and 5 bases at J, with 17 bases in the middle. The CDR3 is CASSLEIGVSHNEQFF. The DNA of the CDR3 is TGTGCCAGCAGCTTGGAGATAGGGGTAAGCCACAATGAGCAGTTCTTC.

The V call is TRBV5-4, the J call TRBJ1-1; 7 bases agree with TRBD1. The CDR3 is made up of 15 amino acids. CDR1 and CDR2 from the germline V gene are SGHNT and YYREEE (reference sequence). With V trimmed by 9 bases and J by 3 bases, 14 bases remained unmatched. CDR3 in amino acids: CATLWGVDRDTEAFF. In DNA form, the CDR3 reads TGTGCCACATTGTGGGGGGTCGACAGGGACACTGAAGCTTTCTTT.

The chain joins TRBV5-1 to TRBJ1-1; D is perhaps TRBD1 (6 bases). Per the germline V gene, CDR1 is SGHRS and CDR2 is YFSETQ. The V end was cut by 6 bases, the J end by 4 bases, with 13 bases between. The CDR3 contains 13 residues. The CDR3 DNA reads as TGCGCCAGCACCGGGGGCGGGGGCACTGAAGCTTTCTTT. Translation: CASTGGGGTEAFF.

This sequence joins TRBV28 and TRBJ1-2; TRBD1 is a possible D gene (6 bases). V lost 5 bases and J 4 bases, leaving 11 bases between the germline ends. Germline loops: CDR1 MDHEN, CDR2 SYDVKM. The CDR3 covers 13 residues. This CDR3 is CASSRGGAYGYTF. CDR3 sequence (DNA): TGTGCCAGCAGTCGCGGGGGGGCCTATGGCTACACCTTC.